This TCR beta chain originates from a study of cytomegalovirus exposure and HLA in healthy donors. Study observations and caveats: According to the study, some 160 TCR beta chains were cytomegalovirus-associated. Through in vitro validation, a few CMV-associated chains were shown to be specific for CMV antigens.

Comments on this clone: Its antigen is undetermined.

The CDR3 loop spans 13 amino acids. Trimming took off 3 bases at V and 0 bases at J, with 5 bases between the two ends. Germline CDR1 WNHNN, CDR2 SYGVQD (reference sequence). A multiplex PCR was run with 60 Vbeta primers and 13 Jbeta primers. How the authors handled the data: Later work found 74 million or so unique TCR beta chains, with approximately 12 million shared. Method: immunoSEQ multiplex PCR; TCRdb's copy keeps in-frame clones and lacks some. The V and J calls and clone size are taken from that table; D and trimming were inferred from the DNA. The data contain approximately 140,000 clones, approximately 82% of them singletons. Donors were ostensibly healthy at sampling, although undocumented immune exposures were probable.

This sequence joins TRBV10-1 and TRBJ1-1; TRBD1 might be the D (5 bases). The receptor was isolated from a man in his forties or fifties in good health and CMV-seronegative. The sample was PBMCs. CDR3 nucleotide sequence: TGCGCCAGCAGTGAACAGGTGAACACTGAAGCTTTCTTT. Translated: CASSEQVNTEAFF.